This T cell receptor beta chain was captured by sequencing in a study of T cells in localized non-small cell lung cancer. Study conclusions and caveats: It remains possible that heterogeneity exists, since only one tumor region was sequenced. Uninvolved neighboring lung showed the greatest T cell clonality, exceeding tumor.

The CDR3 runs to 12 residues. Trimming removed 0 bases at V and 6 bases at J, with 4 bases between. Germline V gives CDR1 SNHLY, CDR2 FYNNEI. For this clone: What it binds is unknown.

TCRdb keeps only in-frame clones here, not all; method: immunoSEQ multiplex PCR. This table has about 52,000 clones, around 81% appearing once. The chain combines TRBV2 with TRBJ2-3; D remains ambiguous. The TCR was taken from a woman aged 40-69 years with stage II lung adenocarcinoma. The source material was PBMCs, sampled before any cancer treatment. The CDR3 loop reads CASSEAWDTQYF. The DNA for the CDR3 is TGTGCCAGCAGTGAAGCGTGGGATACGCAGTATTTT.